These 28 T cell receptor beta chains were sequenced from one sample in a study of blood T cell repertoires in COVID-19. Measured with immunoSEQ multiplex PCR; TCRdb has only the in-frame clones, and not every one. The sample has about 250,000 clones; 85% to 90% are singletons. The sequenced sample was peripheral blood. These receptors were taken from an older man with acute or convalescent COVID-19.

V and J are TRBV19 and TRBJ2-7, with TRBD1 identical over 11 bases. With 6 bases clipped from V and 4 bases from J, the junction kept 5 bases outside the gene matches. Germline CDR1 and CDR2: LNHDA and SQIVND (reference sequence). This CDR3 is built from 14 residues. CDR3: CASSRGQGAYEQYF. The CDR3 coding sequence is TGTGCCAGTAGCCGAGGACAGGGGGCGTACGAGCAGTACTTC.

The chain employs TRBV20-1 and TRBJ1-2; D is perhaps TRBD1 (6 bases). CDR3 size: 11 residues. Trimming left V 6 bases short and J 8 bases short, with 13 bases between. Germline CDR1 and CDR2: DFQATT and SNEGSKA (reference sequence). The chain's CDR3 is CSARGLGGYTF. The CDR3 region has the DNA TGCAGTGCCAGGGGCCTGGGGGGCTACACCTTC.

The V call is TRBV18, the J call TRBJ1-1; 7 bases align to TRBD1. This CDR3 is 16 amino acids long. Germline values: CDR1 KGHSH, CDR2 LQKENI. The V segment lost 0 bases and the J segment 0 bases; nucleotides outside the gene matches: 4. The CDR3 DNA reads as TGTGCCAGCTCACCACCACAGGGGAGCATGAACACTGAAGCTTTCTTT. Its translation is CASSPPQGSMNTEAFF.

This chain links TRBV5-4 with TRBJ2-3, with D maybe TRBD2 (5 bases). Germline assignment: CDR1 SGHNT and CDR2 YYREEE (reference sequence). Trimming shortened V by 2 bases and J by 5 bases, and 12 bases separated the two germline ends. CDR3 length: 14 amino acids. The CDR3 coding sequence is TGTGCCAGCAGCTTTAGGCTAGCAAGAGATACGCAGTATTTT. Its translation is CASSFRLARDTQYF. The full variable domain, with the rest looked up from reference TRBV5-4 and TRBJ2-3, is ETGVTQSPTHLIKTRGQQVTLRCSSQSGHNTVSWYQQALGQGPQFIFQYYREEENGRGNFPPRFSGLQFPNYSSELNVNALELDDSALYLCASSFRLARDTQYFGPGTRLTVL.

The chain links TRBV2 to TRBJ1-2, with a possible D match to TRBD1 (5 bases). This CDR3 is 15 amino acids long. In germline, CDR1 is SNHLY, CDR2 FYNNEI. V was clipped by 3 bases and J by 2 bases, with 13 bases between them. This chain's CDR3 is CASSEVTNRNYGYTF. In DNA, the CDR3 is TGTGCCAGCAGTGAGGTTACCAACAGGAACTATGGCTACACCTTC.

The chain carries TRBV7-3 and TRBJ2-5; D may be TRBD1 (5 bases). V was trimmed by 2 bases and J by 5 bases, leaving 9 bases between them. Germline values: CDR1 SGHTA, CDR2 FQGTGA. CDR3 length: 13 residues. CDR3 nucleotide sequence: TGTGCCAGCAGCTTAGGGGCCGGGGAGACCCAGTACTTC. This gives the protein CASSLGAGETQYF.

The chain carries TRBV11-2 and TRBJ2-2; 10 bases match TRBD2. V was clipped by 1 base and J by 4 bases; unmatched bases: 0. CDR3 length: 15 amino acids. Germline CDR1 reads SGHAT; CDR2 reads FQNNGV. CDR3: CASSLVAGGTGELFF. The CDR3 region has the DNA TGTGCCAGCAGCTTAGTAGCGGGAGGCACCGGGGAGCTGTTTTTT. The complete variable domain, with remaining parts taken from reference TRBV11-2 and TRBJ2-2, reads EAGVAQSPRYKIIEKRQSVAFWCNPISGHATLYWYQQILGQGPKLLIQFQNNGVVDDSQLPKDRFSAERLKGVDSTLKIQPAKLEDSAVYLCASSLVAGGTGELFFGEGSRLTVL.

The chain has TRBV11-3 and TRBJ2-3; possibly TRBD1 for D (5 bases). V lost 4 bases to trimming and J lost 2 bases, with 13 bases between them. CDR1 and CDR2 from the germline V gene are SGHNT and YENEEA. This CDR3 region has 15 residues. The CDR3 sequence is CASSWQGFDTDTQYF. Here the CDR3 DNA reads TGTGCCAGCAGCTGGCAGGGATTTGACACAGATACGCAGTATTTT.

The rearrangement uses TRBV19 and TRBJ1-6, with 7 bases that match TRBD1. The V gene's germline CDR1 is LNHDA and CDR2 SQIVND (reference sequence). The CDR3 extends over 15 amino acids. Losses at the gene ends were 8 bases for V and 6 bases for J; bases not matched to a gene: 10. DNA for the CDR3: TGTGCCAGTCGTGTACGGGACAGCCCTAATTCACCCCTCCACTTT. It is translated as CASRVRDSPNSPLHF.

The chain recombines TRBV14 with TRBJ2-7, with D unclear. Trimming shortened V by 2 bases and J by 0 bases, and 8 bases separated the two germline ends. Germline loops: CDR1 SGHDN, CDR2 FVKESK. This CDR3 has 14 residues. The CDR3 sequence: CASSQLVSSYEQYF. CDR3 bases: TGTGCCAGCAGCCAACTCGTGAGCTCCTACGAGCAGTACTTC. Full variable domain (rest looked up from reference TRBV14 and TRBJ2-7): EAGVTQFPSHSVIEKGQTVTLRCDPISGHDNLYWYRRVMGKEIKFLLHFVKESKQDESGMPNNRFLAERTGGTYSTLKVQPAELEDSGVYFCASSQLVSSYEQYFGPGTRLTVT.

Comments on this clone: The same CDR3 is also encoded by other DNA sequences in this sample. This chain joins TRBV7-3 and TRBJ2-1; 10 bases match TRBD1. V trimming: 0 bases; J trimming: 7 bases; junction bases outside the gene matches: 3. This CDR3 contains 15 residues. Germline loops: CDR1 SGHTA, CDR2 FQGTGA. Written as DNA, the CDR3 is TGTGCCAGCAGCTTAACTCCGGGACAGGGGAATGAGCAGTTCTTC. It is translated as CASSLTPGQGNEQFF.

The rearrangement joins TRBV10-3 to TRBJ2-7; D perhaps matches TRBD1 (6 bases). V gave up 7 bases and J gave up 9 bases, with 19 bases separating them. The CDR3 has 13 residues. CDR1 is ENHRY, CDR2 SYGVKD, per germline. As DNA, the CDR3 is TGTGCCATCAAGGCAGGGGACCTTTGGGCGCAGTACTTC. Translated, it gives CAIKAGDLWAQYF.

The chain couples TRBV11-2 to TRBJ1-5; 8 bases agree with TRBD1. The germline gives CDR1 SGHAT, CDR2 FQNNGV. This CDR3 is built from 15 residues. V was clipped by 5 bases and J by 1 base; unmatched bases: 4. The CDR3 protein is CASSPGQVSNQPQHF. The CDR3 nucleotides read TGTGCCAGCAGCCCGGGACAGGTCAGCAATCAGCCCCAGCATTTT.

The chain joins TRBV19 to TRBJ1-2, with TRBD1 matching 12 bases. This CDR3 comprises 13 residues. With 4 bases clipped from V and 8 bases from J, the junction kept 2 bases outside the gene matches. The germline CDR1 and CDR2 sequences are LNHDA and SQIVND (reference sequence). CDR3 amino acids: CASSRGQGAGYTF. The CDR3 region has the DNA TGTGCCAGTAGTAGGGGACAGGGGGCCGGCTACACCTTC.

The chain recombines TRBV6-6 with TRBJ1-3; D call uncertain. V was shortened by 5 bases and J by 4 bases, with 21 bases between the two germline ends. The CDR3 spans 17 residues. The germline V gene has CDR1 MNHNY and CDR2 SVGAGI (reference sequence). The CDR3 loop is CASSPSLGVAGGNTIYF. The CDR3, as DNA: TGTGCCAGCAGTCCGTCCCTGGGAGTGGCGGGAGGAAACACCATATATTTT.

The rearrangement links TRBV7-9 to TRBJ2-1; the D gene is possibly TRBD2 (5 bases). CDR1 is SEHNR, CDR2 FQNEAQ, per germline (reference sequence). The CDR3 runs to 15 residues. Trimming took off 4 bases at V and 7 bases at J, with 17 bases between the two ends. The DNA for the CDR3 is TGTGCCAGCAGCTCTCGGGCGGGCACATTAAATGAGCAGTTCTTC. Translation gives CASSSRAGTLNEQFF.

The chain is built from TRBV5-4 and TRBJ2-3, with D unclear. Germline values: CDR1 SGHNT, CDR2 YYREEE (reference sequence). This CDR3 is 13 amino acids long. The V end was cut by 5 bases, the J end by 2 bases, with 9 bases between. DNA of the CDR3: TGTGCCAGCAGTTGGCTGAACACAGATACGCAGTATTTT. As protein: CASSWLNTDTQYF.

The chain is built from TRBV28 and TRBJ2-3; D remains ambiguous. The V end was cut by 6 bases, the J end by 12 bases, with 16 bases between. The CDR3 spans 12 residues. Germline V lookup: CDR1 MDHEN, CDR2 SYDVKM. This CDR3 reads CASSLYSWPQYF. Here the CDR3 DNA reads TGTGCCAGCAGCCTCTATAGCTGGCCTCAGTATTTT.

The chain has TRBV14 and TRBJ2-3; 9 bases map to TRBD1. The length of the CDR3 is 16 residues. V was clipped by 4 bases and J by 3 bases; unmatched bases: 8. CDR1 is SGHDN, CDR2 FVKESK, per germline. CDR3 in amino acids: CASSRRTGTGTDTQYF. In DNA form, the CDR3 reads TGTGCCAGCAGCCGCAGAACCGGGACAGGGACAGATACGCAGTATTTT.

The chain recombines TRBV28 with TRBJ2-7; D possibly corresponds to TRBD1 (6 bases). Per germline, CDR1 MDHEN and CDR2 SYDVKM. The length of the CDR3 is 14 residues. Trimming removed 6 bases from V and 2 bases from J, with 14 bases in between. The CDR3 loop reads CASRFGNRAYEQYF. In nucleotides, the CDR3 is TGTGCCAGCAGGTTTGGTAACAGGGCCTACGAGCAGTACTTC.

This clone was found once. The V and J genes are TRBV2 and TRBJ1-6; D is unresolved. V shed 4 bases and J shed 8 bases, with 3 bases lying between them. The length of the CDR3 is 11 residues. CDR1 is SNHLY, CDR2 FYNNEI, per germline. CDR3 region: CASSVYSPLHF. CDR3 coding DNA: TGTGCCAGCAGTGTCTATTCACCCCTCCACTTT.

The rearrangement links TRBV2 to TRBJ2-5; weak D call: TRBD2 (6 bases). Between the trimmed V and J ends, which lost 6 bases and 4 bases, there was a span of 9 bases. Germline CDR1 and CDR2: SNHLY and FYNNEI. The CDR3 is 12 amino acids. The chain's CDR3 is CASSKEGETQYF. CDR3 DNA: TGTGCCAGCAGCAAGGAGGGAGAGACCCAGTACTTC.

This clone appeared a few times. The chain's CDR3 is CASSRTQTQETQYF. The CDR3 DNA reads TGTGCCAGTAGTCGGACACAGACTCAAGAGACCCAGTACTTC. The chain is built from TRBV19 and TRBJ2-5; the D gene is possibly TRBD1 (5 bases). This CDR3 has 14 amino acids. The ends were cut back, 5 bases at V and 2 bases at J, with 12 bases in the middle. In germline, CDR1 is LNHDA, CDR2 SQIVND (reference sequence).

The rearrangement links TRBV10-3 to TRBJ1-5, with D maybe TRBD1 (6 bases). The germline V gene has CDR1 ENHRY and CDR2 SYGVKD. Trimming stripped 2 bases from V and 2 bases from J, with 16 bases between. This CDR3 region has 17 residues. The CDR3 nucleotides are TGTGCCATCAGTGAGGTCTCCTTGGCAGGGGGCAATCAGCCCCAGCATTTT. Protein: CAISEVSLAGGNQPQHF.

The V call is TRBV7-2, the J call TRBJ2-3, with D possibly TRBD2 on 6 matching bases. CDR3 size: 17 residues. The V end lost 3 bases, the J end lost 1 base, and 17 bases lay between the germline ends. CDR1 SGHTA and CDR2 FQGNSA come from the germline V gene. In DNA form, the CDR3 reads TGTGCCAGCAGCTTGGGGGGACCGGGAGCGGGCACAGATACGCAGTATTTT. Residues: CASSLGGPGAGTDTQYF. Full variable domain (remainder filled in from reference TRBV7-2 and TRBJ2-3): GAGVSQSPSNKVTEKGKDVELRCDPISGHTALYWYRQSLGQGLEFLIYFQGNSAPDKSGLPSDRFSAERTGGSVSTLTIQRTQQEDSAVYLCASSLGGPGAGTDTQYFGPGTRLTVL.

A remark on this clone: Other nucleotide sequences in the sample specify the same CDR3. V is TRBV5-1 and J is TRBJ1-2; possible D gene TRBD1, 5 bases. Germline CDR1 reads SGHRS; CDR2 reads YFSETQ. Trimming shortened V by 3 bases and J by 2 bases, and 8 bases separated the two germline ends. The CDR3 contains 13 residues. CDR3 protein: CASSSTVNYGYTF. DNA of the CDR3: TGCGCCAGCAGCTCGACAGTAAACTATGGCTACACCTTC.

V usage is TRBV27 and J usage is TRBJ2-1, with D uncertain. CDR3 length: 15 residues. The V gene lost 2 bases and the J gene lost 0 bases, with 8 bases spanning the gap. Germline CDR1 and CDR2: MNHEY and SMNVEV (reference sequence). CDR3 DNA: TGTGCCAGCAGTTTACCACTCCGCTCCTACAATGAGCAGTTCTTC. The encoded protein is CASSLPLRSYNEQFF.

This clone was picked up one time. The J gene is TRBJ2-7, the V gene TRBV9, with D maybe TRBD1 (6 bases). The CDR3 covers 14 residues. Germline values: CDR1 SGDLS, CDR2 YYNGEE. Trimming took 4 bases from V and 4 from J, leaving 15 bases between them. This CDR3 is CASSKTTQGYEQYF. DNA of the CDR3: TGTGCCAGCAGCAAAACCACACAGGGATACGAGCAGTACTTC.